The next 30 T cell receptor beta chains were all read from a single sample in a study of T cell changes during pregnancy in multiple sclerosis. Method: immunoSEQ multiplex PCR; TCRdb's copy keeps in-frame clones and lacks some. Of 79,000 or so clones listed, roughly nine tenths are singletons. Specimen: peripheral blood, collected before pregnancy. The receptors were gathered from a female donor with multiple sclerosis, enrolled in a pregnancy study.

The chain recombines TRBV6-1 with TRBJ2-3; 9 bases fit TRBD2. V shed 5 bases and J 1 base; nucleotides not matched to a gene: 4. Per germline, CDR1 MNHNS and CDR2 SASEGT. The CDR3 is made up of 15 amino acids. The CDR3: CASSLLAGGTDTQYF. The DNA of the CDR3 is TGTGCCAGCAGTCTCTTAGCGGGGGGCACAGATACGCAGTATTTT.

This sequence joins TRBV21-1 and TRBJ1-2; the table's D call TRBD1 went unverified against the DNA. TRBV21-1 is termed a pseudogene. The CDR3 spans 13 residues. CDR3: CASEDRANYGYTF. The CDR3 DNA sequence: TGTGCCAGCGAGGACAGGGCCAACTATGGCTACACCTTC.

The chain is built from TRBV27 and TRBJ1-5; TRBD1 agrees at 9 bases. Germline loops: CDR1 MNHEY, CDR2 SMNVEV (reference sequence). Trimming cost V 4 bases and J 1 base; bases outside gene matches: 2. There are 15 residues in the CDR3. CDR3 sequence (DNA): TGTGCCAGCAGTTGGACAGGGGACAGCAATCAGCCCCAGCATTTT. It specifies CASSWTGDSNQPQHF.

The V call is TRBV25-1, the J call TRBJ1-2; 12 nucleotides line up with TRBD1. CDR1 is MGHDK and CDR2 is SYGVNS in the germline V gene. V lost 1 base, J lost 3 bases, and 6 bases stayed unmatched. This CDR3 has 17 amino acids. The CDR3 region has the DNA TGTGCCAGCAGTGAATCGGGACAGGGGGCATTATACTATGGCTACACCTTC. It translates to CASSESGQGALYYGYTF.

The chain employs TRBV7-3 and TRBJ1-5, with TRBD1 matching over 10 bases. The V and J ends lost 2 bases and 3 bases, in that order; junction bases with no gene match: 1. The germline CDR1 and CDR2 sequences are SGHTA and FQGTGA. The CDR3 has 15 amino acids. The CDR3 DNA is TGTGCCAGCAGCTTAGACAGGGGGCTCAATCAGCCCCAGCATTTT. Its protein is CASSLDRGLNQPQHF.

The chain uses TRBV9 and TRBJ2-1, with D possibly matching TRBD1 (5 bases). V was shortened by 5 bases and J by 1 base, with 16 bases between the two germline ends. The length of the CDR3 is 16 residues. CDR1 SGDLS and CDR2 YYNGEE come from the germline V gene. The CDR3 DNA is TGTGCCAGCAGTGTGTTCGACAGTTCTTCCTACAATGAGCAGTTCTTC. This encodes CASSVFDSSSYNEQFF.

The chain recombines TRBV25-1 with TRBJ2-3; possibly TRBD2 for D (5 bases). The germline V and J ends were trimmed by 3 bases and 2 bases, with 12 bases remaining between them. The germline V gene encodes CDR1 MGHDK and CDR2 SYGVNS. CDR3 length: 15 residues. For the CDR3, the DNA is TGTGCCAGCAGTGATTTCAGCGGATTCACAGATACGCAGTATTTT. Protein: CASSDFSGFTDTQYF.

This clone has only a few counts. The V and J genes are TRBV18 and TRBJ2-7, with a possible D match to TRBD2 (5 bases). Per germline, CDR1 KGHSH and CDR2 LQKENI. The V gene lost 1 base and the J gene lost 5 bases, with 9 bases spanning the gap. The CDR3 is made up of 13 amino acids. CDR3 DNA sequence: TGTGCCAGCTCACCACGGGAGTTGAACGAGCAGTACTTC. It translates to CASSPRELNEQYF.

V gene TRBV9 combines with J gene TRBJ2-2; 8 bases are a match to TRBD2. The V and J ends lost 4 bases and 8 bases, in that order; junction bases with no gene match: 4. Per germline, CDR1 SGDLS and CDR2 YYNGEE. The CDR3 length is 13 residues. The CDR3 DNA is TGTGCCAGCAGCCGGGGGGGCAGGGGGGAGCTGTTTTTT. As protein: CASSRGGRGELFF.

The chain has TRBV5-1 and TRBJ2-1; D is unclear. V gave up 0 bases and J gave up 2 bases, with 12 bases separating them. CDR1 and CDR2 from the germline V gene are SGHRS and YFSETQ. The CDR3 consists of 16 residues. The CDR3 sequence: CASSLAPGPPYNEQFF. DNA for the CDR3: TGCGCCAGCAGCTTGGCGCCAGGTCCACCCTACAATGAGCAGTTCTTC.

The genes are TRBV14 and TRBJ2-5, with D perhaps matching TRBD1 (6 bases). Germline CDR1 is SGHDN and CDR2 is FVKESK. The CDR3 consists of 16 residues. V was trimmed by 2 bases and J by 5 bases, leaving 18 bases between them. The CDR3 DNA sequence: TGTGCCAGCAGCCAAATTACGGGAAACAGGGTGGAGACCCAGTACTTC. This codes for CASSQITGNRVETQYF.

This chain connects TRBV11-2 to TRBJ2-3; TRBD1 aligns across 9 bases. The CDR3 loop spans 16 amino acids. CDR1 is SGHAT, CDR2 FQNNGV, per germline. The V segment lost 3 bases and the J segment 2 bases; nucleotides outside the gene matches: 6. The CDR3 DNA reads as TGTGCCAGCAGCTTGGGACAGGGTCTAAACACAGATACGCAGTATTTT. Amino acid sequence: CASSLGQGLNTDTQYF. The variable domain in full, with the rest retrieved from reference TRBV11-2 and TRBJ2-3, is EAGVAQSPRYKIIEKRQSVAFWCNPISGHATLYWYQQILGQGPKLLIQFQNNGVVDDSQLPKDRFSAERLKGVDSTLKIQPAKLEDSAVYLCASSLGQGLNTDTQYFGPGTRLTVL.

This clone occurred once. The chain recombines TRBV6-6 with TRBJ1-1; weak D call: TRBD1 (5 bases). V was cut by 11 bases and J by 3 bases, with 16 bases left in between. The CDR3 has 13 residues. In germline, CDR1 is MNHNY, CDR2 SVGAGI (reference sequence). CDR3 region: CAHGQGRYTEAFF. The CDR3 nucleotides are TGTGCCCATGGGCAGGGAAGGTACACTGAAGCTTTCTTT.

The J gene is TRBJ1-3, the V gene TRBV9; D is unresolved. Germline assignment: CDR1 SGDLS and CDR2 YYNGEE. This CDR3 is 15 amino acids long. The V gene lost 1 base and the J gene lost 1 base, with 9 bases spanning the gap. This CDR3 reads CASSVNFRSGNTIYF. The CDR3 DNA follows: TGTGCCAGCAGCGTAAATTTTCGGTCTGGAAACACCATATATTTT.

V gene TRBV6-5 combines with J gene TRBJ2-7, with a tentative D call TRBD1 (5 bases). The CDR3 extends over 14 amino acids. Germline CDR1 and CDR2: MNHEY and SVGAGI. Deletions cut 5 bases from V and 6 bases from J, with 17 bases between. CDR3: CASSNPRQGIEQYF. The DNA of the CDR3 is TGTGCCAGCAGTAACCCCCGGCAGGGAATCGAGCAGTACTTC.

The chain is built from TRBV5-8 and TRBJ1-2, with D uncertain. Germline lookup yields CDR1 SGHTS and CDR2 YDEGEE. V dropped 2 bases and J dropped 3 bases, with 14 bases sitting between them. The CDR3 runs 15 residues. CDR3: CASSFGPRRDYGYTF. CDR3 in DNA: TGTGCCAGCAGCTTCGGCCCCCGGAGGGACTATGGCTACACCTTC.

The CDR3: CAWATSDEQFF. DNA of the CDR3: TGTGCCTGGGCTACTAGCGATGAGCAGTTCTTC. The chain combines TRBV30 with TRBJ2-1; TRBD2 matches at 7 bases. Germline V gives CDR1 GTSNPN, CDR2 SVGIG (reference sequence). The CDR3 loop spans 11 amino acids. Trimming took 5 bases from V and 8 from J; bases not matched to a gene: 3.

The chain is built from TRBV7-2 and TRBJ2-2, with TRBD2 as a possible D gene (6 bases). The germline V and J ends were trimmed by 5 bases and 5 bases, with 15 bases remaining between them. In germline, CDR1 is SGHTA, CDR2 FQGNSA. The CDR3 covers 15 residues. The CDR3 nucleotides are TGTGCCAGCAGCCCCACGTGGGGGGATACCGGGGAGCTGTTTTTT. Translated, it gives CASSPTWGDTGELFF.

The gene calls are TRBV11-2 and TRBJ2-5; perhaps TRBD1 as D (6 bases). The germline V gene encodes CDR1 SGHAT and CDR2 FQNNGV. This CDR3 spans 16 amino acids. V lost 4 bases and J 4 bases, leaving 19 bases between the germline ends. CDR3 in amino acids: CASSYALGAGVETQYF. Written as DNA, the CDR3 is TGTGCCAGCAGCTACGCCCTGGGGGCAGGGGTAGAGACCCAGTACTTC. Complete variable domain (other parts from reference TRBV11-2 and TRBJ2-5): EAGVAQSPRYKIIEKRQSVAFWCNPISGHATLYWYQQILGQGPKLLIQFQNNGVVDDSQLPKDRFSAERLKGVDSTLKIQPAKLEDSAVYLCASSYALGAGVETQYFGPGTRLLVL.

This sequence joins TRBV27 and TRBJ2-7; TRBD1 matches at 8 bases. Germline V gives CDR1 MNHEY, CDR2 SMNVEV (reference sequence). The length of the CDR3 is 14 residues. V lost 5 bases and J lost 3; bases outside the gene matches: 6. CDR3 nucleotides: TGTGCCAGCAGTCGGTGGACAGGGAACTACGAGCAGTACTTC. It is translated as CASSRWTGNYEQYF.

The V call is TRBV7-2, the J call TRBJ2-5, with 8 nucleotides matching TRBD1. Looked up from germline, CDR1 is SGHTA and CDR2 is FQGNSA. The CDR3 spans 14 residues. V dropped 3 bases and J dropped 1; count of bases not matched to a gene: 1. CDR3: CASSLQGAQETQYF. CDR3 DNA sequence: TGTGCCAGCAGCTTGCAGGGGGCCCAAGAGACCCAGTACTTC.

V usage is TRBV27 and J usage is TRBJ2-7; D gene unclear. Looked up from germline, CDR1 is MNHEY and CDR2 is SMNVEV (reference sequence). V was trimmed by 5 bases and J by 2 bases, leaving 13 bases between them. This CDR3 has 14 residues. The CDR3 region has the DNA TGTGCCAGCAGTCTACACCCGAGGCCCTACGAGCAGTACTTC. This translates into CASSLHPRPYEQYF.

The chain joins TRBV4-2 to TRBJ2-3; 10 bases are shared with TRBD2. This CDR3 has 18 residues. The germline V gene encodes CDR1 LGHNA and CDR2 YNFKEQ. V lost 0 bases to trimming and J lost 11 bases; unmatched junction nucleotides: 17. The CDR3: CASSQEGQREGSDIRQYF. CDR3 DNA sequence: TGTGCCAGCAGCCAAGAAGGCCAGCGGGAGGGAAGTGACATAAGGCAGTATTTT.

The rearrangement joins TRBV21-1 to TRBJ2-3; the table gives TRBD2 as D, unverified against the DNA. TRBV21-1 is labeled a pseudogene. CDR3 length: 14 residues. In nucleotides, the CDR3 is TGTGCCAGCAGCCTCGGTCGAGACACAGATACGCAGTATTTT. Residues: CASSLGRDTDTQYF.

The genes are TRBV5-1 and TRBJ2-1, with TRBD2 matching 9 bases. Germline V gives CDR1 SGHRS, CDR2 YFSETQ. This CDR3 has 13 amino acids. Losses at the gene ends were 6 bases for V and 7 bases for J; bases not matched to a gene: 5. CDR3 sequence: CASMSSGRNEQFF. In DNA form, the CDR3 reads TGCGCCAGCATGTCAAGCGGGAGGAATGAGCAGTTCTTC.

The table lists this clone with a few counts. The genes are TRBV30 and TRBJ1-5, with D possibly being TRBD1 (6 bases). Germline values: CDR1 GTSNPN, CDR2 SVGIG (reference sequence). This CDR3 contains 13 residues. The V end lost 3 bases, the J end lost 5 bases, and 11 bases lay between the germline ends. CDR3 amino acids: CAWRADSYQPQHF. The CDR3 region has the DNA TGTGCCTGGAGGGCGGACAGCTATCAGCCCCAGCATTTT.

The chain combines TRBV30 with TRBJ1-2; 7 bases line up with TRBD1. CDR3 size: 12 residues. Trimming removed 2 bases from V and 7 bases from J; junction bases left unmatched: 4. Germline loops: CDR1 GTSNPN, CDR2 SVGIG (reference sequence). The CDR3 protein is CAWSIAGGGYTF. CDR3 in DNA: TGTGCCTGGAGTATCGCAGGGGGTGGCTACACCTTC. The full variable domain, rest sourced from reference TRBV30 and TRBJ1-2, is SQTIHQWPATLVQPVGSPLSLECTVEGTSNPNLYWYRQAAGRGLQLLFYSVGIGQISSEVPQNLSASRPQDRQFILSSKKLLLSDSGFYLCAWSIAGGGYTFGSGTRLTVV.

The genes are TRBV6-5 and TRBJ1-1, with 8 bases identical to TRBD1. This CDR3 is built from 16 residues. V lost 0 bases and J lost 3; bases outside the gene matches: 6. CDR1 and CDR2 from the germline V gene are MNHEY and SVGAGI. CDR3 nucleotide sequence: TGTGCCAGCAGTTACTCGGCTGACAGGGGATACACTGAAGCTTTCTTT. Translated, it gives CASSYSADRGYTEAFF.

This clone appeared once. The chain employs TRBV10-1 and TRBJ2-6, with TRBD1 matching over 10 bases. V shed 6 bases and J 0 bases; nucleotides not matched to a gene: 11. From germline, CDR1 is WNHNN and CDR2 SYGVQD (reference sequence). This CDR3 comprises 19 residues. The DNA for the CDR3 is TGCGCCAGCAGCCAGCCGGGACAGGGGTCGACCTCTGGGGCCAACGTCCTGACTTTC. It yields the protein CASSQPGQGSTSGANVLTF.

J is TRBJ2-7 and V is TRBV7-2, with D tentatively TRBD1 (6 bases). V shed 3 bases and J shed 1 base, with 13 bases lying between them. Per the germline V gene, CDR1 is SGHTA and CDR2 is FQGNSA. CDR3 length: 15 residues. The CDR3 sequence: CASSLGAIVSYEQYF. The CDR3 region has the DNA TGTGCCAGCAGCTTGGGGGCTATTGTATCCTACGAGCAGTACTTC.